This T cell receptor beta chain was observed in a study of T cell repertoires in ileal Crohn's disease (dated by TCRdb to the late 2010s). Regarding the research as a whole: At the time of surgery, roughly 35% of patients were active smokers, and the median duration of disease was around eight years. A prospective multicentre cohort supplied the roughly 59 Crohn's disease patients whose TCR repertoires were analysed. Roughly half of the patients were given postoperative therapy, with 15 to 20 on anti-TNF agents and about a dozen on thiopurines. The study was conducted in parallel with a multicentre cohort built to find predictors of early endoscopic recurrence after ileocolonic resection. Endoscopic postoperative recurrence was defined by a Rutgeerts score above i0. Every patient underwent surgery because of a complication, which was stricturing disease in around 61% of cases and penetrating disease in about 39%. A total of approximately 150 mucosal samples from some 60 patients were sequenced, collected from several sites on the surgical specimen and at postoperative endoscopy.

Adults with ileal or ileocolonic Crohn's disease for whom ileocolonic resection was indicated were considered eligible. Whole ileal mucosal biopsies were stored frozen at -80°C before DNA extraction. A TRizol-based method was used to extract genomic DNA from the frozen whole biopsies, and the DNA was quantified with a NanoDrop 2000 spectrophotometer. Around 500 nanograms of biopsy DNA per sample were submitted for commercial TCRB immunosequencing. Adaptive Biotechnology amplified CDR3 regions from genomic DNA with a two-step multiplex PCR that controlled for amplification bias. In the first PCR, primers covered every V and J gene segment, and in the second PCR, barcodes and Illumina adapters were added. CDR3 libraries were sequenced using an Illumina instrument. The study's processing was this. The analysis drew on both the pipelines supplied by the vendor and custom analysis of the raw data in R/Bioconductor running R version 3.3.0. Clonality, ranging from 0 to 1, was calculated as the inverse of the normalised Shannon entropy of all productive clones. High-frequency clones were defined as the share of the repertoire taken up by the top 100 clones, keeping only clones that passed a 95% confidence test. Repertoire diversity was measured with the Simpson index, and overlap between samples was measured with the Morisita-Horn index. The table comes from immuneACCESS by way of TCRdb, which keeps in-frame sequences with V and J called. Part of the clones is missing from these tables; in studies checked, under half for an unresolved V gene and the rest for unknown reasons. That table is the source of V, J and clone size, and D and trimming were worked out from the DNA. The sample records approximately 18,000 clones, 60% of which are singletons. The ten largest make up 5% to 7% of the sample.

Overall results and qualifications from the work: A significantly higher proportion of clonal expansions was observed in active smokers at surgery than in non-smokers (25.9% vs 17.9%, p=0.02). Compared with CD4 T cells, sorted CD8 T cells contained more high-frequency clones, which suggests that the mucosal expansions were mostly CD8. Mucosal CD4 and CD8 T cells were sorted and sequenced only in a subgroup of patients, the size of which was not stated. Higher high-frequency clone percentages at surgery were associated with endoscopic recurrence; all patients with clonality above 26.8% (18/57) had recurrence.

Concerning this clone itself: The antigen it recognizes is unknown. One base away there is no much larger clone; base qualities are not given.

The CDR3 contains 15 residues, cysteine and phenylalanine counted. Only CDR3 DNA is held: 45 bases, read in frame from base 1. CDR1 and CDR2, per the germline V gene (reference sequence), are MNHEY and SMNVEV. After removal of 4 bases from V and 4 bases from J, the junction retains 7 bases not matched to a gene. This sequence was found in an adult with Crohn's disease. The sequenced sample was ileal tissue. Recombination connected TRBV27 to TRBJ2-1; TRBD2 matches 7 bases in the middle. The DNA sequence is TGTGCCAGCAGTTCTCTGGGAGGGCCTTACAATGAGCAGTTCTTC. Its protein is CASSSLGGPYNEQFF.